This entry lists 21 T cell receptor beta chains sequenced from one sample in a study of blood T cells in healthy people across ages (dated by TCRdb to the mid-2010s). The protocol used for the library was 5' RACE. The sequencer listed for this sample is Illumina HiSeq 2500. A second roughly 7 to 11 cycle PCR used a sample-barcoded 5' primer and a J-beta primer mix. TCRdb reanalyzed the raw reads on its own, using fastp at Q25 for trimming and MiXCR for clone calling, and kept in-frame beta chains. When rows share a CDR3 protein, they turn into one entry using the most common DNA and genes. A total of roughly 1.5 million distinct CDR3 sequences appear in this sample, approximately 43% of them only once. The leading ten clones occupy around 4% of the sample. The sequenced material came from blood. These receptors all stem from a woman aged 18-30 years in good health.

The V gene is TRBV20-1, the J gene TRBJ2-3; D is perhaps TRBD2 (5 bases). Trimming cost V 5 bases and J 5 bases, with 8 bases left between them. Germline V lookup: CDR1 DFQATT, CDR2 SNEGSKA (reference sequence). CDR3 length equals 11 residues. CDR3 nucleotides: TGCAGTGCTCCCGGGATAGATACGCAGTATTTT. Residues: CSAPGIDTQYF.

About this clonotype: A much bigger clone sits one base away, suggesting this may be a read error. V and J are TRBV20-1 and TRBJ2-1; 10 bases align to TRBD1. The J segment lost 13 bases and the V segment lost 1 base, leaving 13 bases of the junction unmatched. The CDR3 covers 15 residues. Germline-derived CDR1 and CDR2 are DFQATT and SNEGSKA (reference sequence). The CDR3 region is CSARVGTGELETQFF. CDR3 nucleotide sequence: TGCAGTGCTAGAGTTGGGACAGGGGAGTTAGAGACCCAGTTCTTC.

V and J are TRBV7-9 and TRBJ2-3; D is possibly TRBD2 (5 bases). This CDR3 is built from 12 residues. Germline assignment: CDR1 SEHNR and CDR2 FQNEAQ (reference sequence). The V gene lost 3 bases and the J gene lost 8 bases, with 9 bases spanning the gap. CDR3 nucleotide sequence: TGTGCCAGCAGCTTGAGGGCCGGTACGCAGTATTTT. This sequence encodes CASSLRAGTQYF.

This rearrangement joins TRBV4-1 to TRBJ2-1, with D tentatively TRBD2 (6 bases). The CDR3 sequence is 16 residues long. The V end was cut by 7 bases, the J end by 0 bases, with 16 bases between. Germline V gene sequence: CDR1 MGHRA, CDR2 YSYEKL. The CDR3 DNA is TGCGCCAGCAACTTTCTAGCGACAGACTCCTACAATGAGCAGTTCTTC. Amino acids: CASNFLATDSYNEQFF.

CDR3 coding DNA: TGCAGTGCTAGACAGCGGGCTCTGATGCATGAGCAGTACTTC. Amino acid sequence: CSARQRALMHEQYF. The chain carries TRBV20-1 and TRBJ2-5, with D possibly being TRBD2 (6 bases). Germline assignment: CDR1 DFQATT and CDR2 SNEGSKA (reference sequence). This CDR3 is built from 14 residues. Trimming took 2 bases from V and 11 from J, leaving 21 bases between them.

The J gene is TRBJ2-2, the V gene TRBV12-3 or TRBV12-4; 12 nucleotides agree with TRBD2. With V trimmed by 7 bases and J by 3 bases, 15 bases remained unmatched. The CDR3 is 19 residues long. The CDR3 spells CASIHRLAGARYDTGELFF. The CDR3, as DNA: TGTGCCAGCATTCACAGACTAGCGGGAGCGCGTTACGACACCGGGGAGCTGTTTTTT.

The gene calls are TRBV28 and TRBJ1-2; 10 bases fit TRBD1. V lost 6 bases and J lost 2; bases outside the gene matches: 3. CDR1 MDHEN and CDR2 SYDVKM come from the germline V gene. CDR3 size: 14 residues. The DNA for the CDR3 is TGTGCCAGCAGGACAGGGGGCTCAAACTATGGCTACACCTTC. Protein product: CASRTGGSNYGYTF.

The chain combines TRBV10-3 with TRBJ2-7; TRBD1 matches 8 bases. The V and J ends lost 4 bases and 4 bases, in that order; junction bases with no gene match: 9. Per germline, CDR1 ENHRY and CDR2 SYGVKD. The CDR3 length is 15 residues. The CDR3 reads CAISGSDRVRYEQYF. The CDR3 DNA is TGTGCCATCAGTGGTTCGGACAGGGTGCGGTACGAGCAGTACTTC.

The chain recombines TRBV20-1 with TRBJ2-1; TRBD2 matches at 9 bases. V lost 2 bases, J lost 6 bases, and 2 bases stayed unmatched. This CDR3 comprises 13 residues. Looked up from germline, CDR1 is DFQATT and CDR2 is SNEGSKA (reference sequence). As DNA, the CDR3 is TGCAGTGCTAGATCGGGACTAGCCAATGAGCAGTTCTTC. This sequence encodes CSARSGLANEQFF.

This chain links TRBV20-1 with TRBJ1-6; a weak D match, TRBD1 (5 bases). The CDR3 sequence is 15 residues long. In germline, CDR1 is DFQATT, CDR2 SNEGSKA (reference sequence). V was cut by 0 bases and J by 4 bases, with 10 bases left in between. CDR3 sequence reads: CSARDLDSYNSPLHF. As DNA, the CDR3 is TGCAGTGCTAGAGATCTTGACAGTTATAATTCACCCCTCCACTTT.

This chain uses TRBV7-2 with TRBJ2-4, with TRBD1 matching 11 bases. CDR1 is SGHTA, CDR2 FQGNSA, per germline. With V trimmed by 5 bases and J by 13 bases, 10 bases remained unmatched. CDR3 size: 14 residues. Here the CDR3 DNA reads TGTGCCAGCAGCCCCCGGACAGGGGGCTCGACGCAGTACTTC. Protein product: CASSPRTGGSTQYF. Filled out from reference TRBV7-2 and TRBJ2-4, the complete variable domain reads GAGVSQSPSNKVTEKGKDVELRCDPISGHTALYWYRQSLGQGLEFLIYFQGNSAPDKSGLPSDRFSAERTGGSVSTLTIQRTQQEDSAVYLCASSPRTGGSTQYFGAGTRLSVL.

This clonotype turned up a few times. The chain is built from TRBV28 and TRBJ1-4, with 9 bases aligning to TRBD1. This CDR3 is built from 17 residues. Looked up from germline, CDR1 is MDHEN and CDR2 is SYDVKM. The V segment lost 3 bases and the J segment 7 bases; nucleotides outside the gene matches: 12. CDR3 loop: CASSFLGTGTGREKLFF. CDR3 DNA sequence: TGTGCCAGCAGTTTTCTTGGTACCGGGACAGGGCGTGAAAAACTGTTTTTT.

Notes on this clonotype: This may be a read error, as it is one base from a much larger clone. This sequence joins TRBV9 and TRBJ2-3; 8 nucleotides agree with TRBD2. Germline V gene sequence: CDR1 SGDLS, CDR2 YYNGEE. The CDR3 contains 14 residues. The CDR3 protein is CTSSTGLGTDTQYF. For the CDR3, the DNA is TGTACCAGCAGCACGGGACTAGGCACAGATACGCAGTATTTT.

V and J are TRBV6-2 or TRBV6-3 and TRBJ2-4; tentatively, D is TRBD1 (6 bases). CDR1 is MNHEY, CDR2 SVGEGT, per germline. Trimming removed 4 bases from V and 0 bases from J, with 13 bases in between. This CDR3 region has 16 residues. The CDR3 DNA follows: TGTGCCAGCAGTTCCGGACAGAGTCTAGCCAAAAACATTCAGTACTTC. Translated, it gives CASSSGQSLAKNIQYF.

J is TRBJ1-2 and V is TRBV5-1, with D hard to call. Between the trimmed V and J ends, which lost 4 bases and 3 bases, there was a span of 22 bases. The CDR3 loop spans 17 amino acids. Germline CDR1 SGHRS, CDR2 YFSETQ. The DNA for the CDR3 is TGCGCCAGCAGCCTGATATTGTGGGCCAGTTTGGACTATGGCTACACCTTC. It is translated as CASSLILWASLDYGYTF.

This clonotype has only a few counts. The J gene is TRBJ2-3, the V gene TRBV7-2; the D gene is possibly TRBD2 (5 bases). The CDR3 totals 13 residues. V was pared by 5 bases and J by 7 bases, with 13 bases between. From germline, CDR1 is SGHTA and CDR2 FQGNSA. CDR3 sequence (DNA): TGTGCCAGCAGCCCTCTGACTACATATACGCAGTATTTT. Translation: CASSPLTTYTQYF.

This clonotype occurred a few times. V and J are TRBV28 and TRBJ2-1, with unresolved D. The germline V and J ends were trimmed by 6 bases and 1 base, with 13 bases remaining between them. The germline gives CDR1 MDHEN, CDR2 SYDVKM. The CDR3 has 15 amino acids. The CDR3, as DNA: TGTGCCAGCAGATTGGGCCTACTATCCTACAATGAGCAGTTCTTC. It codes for CASRLGLLSYNEQFF.

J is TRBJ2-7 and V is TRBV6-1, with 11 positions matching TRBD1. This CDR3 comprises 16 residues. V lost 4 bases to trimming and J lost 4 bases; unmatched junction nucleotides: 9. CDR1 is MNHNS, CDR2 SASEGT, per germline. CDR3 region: CASSVLGGQGAYEQYF. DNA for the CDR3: TGTGCCAGCAGTGTGCTTGGAGGACAGGGGGCTTACGAGCAGTACTTC.

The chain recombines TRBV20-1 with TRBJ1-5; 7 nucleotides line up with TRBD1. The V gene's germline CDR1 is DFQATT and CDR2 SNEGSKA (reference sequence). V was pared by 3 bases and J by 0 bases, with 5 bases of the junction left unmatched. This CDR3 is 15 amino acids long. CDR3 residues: CSARIQGISNQPQHF. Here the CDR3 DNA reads TGCAGTGCTAGGATACAGGGGATTAGCAATCAGCCCCAGCATTTT.

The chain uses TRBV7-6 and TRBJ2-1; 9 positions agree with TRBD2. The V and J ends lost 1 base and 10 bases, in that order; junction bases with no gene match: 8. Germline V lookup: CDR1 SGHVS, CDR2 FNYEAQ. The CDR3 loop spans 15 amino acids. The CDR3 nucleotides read TGTGCCAGCAGCTTAGTACTTAGCGGGAGCAGCGAGCAGTTCTTC. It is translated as CASSLVLSGSSEQFF.

CDR3 sequence reads: CASSYSAGGGAFF. The CDR3 DNA reads TGTGCCAGCAGTTACTCGGCGGGAGGGGGCGCTTTCTTT. The chain uses TRBV6-6 and TRBJ1-1, with 7 bases identical to TRBD1. The CDR3 sequence is 13 residues long. Germline values: CDR1 MNHNY, CDR2 SVGAGI (reference sequence). Losses at the gene ends were 0 bases for V and 11 bases for J; bases not matched to a gene: 6.